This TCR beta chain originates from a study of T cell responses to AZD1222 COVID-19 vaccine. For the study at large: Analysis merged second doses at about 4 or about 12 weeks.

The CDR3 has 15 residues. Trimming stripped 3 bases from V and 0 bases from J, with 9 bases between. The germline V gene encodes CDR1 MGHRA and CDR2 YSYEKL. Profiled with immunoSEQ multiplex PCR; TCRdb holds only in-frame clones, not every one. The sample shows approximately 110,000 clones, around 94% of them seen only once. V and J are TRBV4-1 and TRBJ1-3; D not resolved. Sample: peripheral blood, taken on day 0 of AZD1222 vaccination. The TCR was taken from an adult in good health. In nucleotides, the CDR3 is TGCGCCAGCAGCCAGCCGGTGAGCTCTGGAAACACCATATATTTT. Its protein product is CASSQPVSSGNTIYF.